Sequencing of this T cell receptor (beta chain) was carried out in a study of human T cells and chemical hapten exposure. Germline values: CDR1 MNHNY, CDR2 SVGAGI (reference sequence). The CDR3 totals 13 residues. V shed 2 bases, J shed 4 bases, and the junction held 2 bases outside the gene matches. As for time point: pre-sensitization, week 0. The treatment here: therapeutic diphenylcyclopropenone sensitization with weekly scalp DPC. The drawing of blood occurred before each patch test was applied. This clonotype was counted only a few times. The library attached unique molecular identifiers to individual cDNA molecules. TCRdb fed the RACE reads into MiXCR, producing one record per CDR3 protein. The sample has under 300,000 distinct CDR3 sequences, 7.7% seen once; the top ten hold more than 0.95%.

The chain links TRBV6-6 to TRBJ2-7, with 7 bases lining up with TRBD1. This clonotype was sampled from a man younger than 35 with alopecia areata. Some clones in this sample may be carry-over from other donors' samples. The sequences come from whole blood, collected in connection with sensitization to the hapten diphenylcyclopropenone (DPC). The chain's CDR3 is CASSYGTEYEQYF. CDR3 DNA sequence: TGTGCCAGCAGTTACGGGACAGAGTACGAGCAGTACTTC.